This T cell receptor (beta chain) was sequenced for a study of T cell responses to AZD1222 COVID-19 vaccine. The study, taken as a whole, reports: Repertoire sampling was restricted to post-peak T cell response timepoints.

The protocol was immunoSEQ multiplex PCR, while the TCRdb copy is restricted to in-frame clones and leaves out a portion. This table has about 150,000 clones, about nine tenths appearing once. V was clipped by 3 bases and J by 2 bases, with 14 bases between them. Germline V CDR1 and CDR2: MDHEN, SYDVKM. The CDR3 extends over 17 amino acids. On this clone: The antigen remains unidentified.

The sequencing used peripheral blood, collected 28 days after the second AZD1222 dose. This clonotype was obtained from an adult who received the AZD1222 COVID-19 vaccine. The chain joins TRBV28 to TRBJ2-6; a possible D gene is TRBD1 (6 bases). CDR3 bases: TGTGCCAGCAGTTTCCGACTCAGGGGTACTGGGGCCAACGTCCTGACTTTC. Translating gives CASSFRLRGTGANVLTF.